This entry concerns a single TCR beta chain. Original handling: By means of reference gene primer amplification, nucleated cell counts were estimated. TCRdb keeps only in-frame clones here, not all; method: immunoSEQ multiplex PCR. The V and J calls and clone size were taken over from that table, and D and trimming were inferred from the DNA. The sample gives about 100,000 clones, more than 65% of which show up once; less than 35% is in the top ten. The CDR3 is 13 residues long. Germline V gene data show CDR1 as KGHDR and CDR2 as SFDVKD. Trimming took off 4 bases at V and 4 bases at J, with 9 bases between the two ends. This specimen comes from a study of blood T cell repertoires in COVID-19.

The genes are TRBV24-1 and TRBJ1-2; weak D call: TRBD1 (6 bases). This TCR derives from a man in his 70s with active or convalescent COVID-19. Material for sequencing was peripheral blood. CDR3 sequence (DNA): TGTGCCACCAGTGAAACAGGGATCTATGGCTACACCTTC. This encodes CATSETGIYGYTF.